This TCR beta chain was sequenced during a study of CD8 T cells in ankylosing spondylitis. This clonotype has ten or more counts. TCRdb re-analysed the 5' RACE reads in MiXCR, keeping a single row per CDR3 protein. This sample has under 150,000 distinct CDR3 sequences, with around 15% found just once. Germline assignment: CDR1 SGHRS and CDR2 YFSETQ. V dropped 4 bases and J dropped 2 bases, with 9 bases sitting between them. This CDR3 spans 14 amino acids. The chain uses TRBV5-1 and TRBJ1-4; D gene ambiguous. The clonotype was recovered from a female donor with ankylosing spondylitis or in good health (not recorded which). The sample comprised blood, either unsorted or a sorted T cell fraction (not recorded which). CDR3 sequence (DNA): TGCGCCAGCAGCCTGGTAGGGACTAATGAAAAACTGTTTTTT. Amino acid sequence: CASSLVGTNEKLFF.